One and the same sample provided the 27 T cell receptor beta chains below, sequenced in a study of blood T cell repertoires in COVID-19. Assay: immunoSEQ multiplex PCR; the TCRdb copy retains only in-frame clones and omits some. This sample has about 170,000 clones, with around nine tenths found just once. The sample was peripheral blood. These receptors all stem from a man aged 65-85 years with acute or convalescent COVID-19.

The chain links TRBV2 to TRBJ2-7; 8 bases map to TRBD1. V shed 8 bases, J shed 7 bases, and the junction held 10 bases outside the gene matches. There are 13 residues in the CDR3. CDR1 and CDR2 from the germline V gene are SNHLY and FYNNEI. CDR3 amino acids: CASLTGGRGEQYF. The DNA of the CDR3 is TGTGCCAGCTTAACAGGGGGGAGAGGGGAGCAGTACTTC.

The V call is TRBV6-5, the J call TRBJ2-3; TRBD1 aligns across 7 bases. Germline V lookup: CDR1 MNHEY, CDR2 SVGAGI. This CDR3 is built from 15 residues. Trimming cost V 2 bases and J 1 base; bases outside gene matches: 3. The CDR3 DNA is TGTGCCAGCAGTTACGAGGGGGCAGGCACAGATACGCAGTATTTT. Residues: CASSYEGAGTDTQYF.

The table lists this clone with a count of one. V usage is TRBV4-1 and J usage is TRBJ2-3; 8 positions match TRBD2. Unmatched junction bases numbered 18, after V lost 1 base and J lost 6 bases. The germline gives CDR1 MGHRA, CDR2 YSYEKL. This CDR3 has 19 amino acids. The CDR3 here is CASSQGGTSGILRGDTQYF. CDR3 nucleotides: TGCGCCAGCAGCCAAGGAGGCACTAGCGGAATACTCCGTGGGGATACGCAGTATTTT.

The chain couples TRBV11-2 to TRBJ2-3; 10 nucleotides align to TRBD2. Germline V gene lookup returns CDR1 SGHAT and CDR2 FQNNGV. The J segment lost 3 bases and the V segment lost 5 bases, leaving 11 bases of the junction unmatched. This CDR3 comprises 17 residues. CDR3 DNA: TGTGCCAGCAGCCCCGGATTTAGCGGGAGGACGACAGATACGCAGTATTTT. Translating it yields CASSPGFSGRTTDTQYF.

V and J are TRBV10-3 and TRBJ1-3; no clear D gene. V lost 8 bases to trimming and J lost 2 bases, with 4 bases between them. The CDR3 spans 11 residues. Germline assignment: CDR1 ENHRY and CDR2 SYGVKD. CDR3 loop: CAIHTGNTIYF. The CDR3 nucleotides read TGTGCCATCCACACTGGAAACACCATATATTTT.

The chain recombines TRBV7-8 with TRBJ2-3; possible D gene TRBD1, 6 bases. The CDR3 has 14 amino acids. In germline, CDR1 is SGHVS, CDR2 FQNEAQ. Between the trimmed V and J ends, which lost 1 base and 5 bases, there was a span of 10 bases. The CDR3 DNA reads TGTGCCAGCAGCTTAGGTCTAGGGGGAGATACGCAGTATTTT. Its translation: CASSLGLGGDTQYF.

The chain couples TRBV14 to TRBJ1-5; D gene ambiguous. The CDR3 contains 13 residues. The germline V gene has CDR1 SGHDN and CDR2 FVKESK. V lost 0 bases and J 6 bases, leaving 6 bases between the germline ends. The CDR3 loop reads CASSQEAGQPQHF. The CDR3 bases are TGTGCCAGCAGCCAAGAAGCGGGTCAGCCCCAGCATTTT.

CDR3 in DNA: TGTGCCAGCAGCCATTCTGCCCGAGACTATGGCTACACCTTC. Protein sequence: CASSHSARDYGYTF. V gene TRBV3-1 (or the pseudogene TRBV3-2) combines with J gene TRBJ1-2; no reliable D call. V dropped 3 bases and J dropped 3 bases, with 11 bases sitting between them. This CDR3 is built from 14 residues. Per the germline V gene, CDR1 is LGHDT and CDR2 is YNNKEL (reference sequence).

The V gene is TRBV30, the J gene TRBJ2-5; D gene uncertain. The CDR3 consists of 13 residues. The germline CDR1 and CDR2 sequences are GTSNPN and SVGIG (reference sequence). Between the trimmed V and J ends, which lost 0 bases and 4 bases, there was a span of 9 bases. The CDR3 protein is CAWSVLFGETQYF. The CDR3 nucleotides are TGTGCCTGGAGTGTACTATTTGGAGAGACCCAGTACTTC.

The chain uses TRBV28 and TRBJ2-2, with D possibly being TRBD1 (6 bases). Germline V gene lookup returns CDR1 MDHEN and CDR2 SYDVKM. The CDR3 sequence is 14 residues long. The ends were cut back, 5 bases at V and 2 bases at J, with 9 bases in the middle. CDR3 DNA sequence: TGTGCCAGCAGTCAGGGGAGAAACACCGGGGAGCTGTTTTTT. Residues: CASSQGRNTGELFF. Filled out from reference TRBV28 and TRBJ2-2, the complete variable domain reads DVKVTQSSRYLVKRTGEKVFLECVQDMDHENMFWYRQDPGLGLRLIYFSYDVKMKEKGDIPEGYSVSREKKERFSLILESASTNQTSMYLCASSQGRNTGELFFGEGSRLTVL.

The gene calls are TRBV7-2 and TRBJ2-2; 8 bases align to TRBD1. J gave up 3 bases and V 5 bases, and 8 bases lay outside the gene matches. Germline CDR1 SGHTA, CDR2 FQGNSA. The CDR3 extends over 16 amino acids. CDR3 amino acids: CASSTRQGHDTGELFF. The CDR3, as DNA: TGTGCCAGCAGCACAAGACAGGGGCACGACACCGGGGAGCTGTTTTTT.

The rearrangement links TRBV10-1 to TRBJ1-4; no reliable D call. The CDR3 covers 13 residues. Germline values: CDR1 WNHNN, CDR2 SYGVQD (reference sequence). The V end was cut by 8 bases, the J end by 0 bases, with 7 bases between. As DNA, the CDR3 is TGCGCCAGCTCGCGGGCAACTAATGAAAAACTGTTTTTT. This sequence encodes CASSRATNEKLFF.

The CDR3 protein is CASNLFSGDEQFF. In DNA, the CDR3 is TGTGCCAGTAACCTCTTTTCAGGGGATGAGCAGTTCTTC. The chain links TRBV19 to TRBJ2-1; possible D gene TRBD1, 6 bases. Between the trimmed V and J ends, which lost 7 bases and 8 bases, there was a span of 15 bases. This CDR3 spans 13 amino acids. CDR1 LNHDA and CDR2 SQIVND come from the germline V gene (reference sequence).

CDR3 sequence: CATSRDRSEGYTF. DNA of the CDR3: TGTGCCACCAGCAGAGATCGGAGTGAGGGCTACACCTTC. The V call is TRBV15, the J call TRBJ1-2; D is unclear. Per the germline V gene, CDR1 is LNHNV and CDR2 is YYDKDF (reference sequence). CDR3 length: 13 amino acids. The V gene lost 0 bases and the J gene lost 8 bases, with 10 bases spanning the gap.

The genes are TRBV19 and TRBJ2-1, with 12 bases that match TRBD2. Trimming at V came to 9 bases and at J to 2 bases, leaving 8 bases not matched to a gene. Germline V gene lookup returns CDR1 LNHDA and CDR2 SQIVND (reference sequence). CDR3 size: 16 residues. CDR3 residues: CASIPSGGGTYNEQFF. The CDR3 region has the DNA TGTGCCAGCATACCTAGCGGGGGGGGGACCTACAATGAGCAGTTCTTC.

This chain links TRBV2 with TRBJ2-1, with D perhaps matching TRBD2 (5 bases). Per the germline V gene, CDR1 is SNHLY and CDR2 is FYNNEI. The CDR3 runs to 13 residues. Trimming took 10 bases from V and 7 from J, leaving 17 bases between them. Here the CDR3 reads CAIRTYTGNEQFF. Written as DNA, the CDR3 is TGTGCCATCAGAACCTATACGGGGAATGAGCAGTTCTTC.

The V call is TRBV7-3, the J call TRBJ2-7; 10 bases are shared with TRBD2. The CDR3 is 18 residues long. V was pared by 5 bases and J by 2 bases, with 15 bases of the junction left unmatched. Looked up from germline, CDR1 is SGHTA and CDR2 is FQGTGA. The CDR3 bases are TGTGCCAGCAGCAGGTCGGGGCTAGCGGGAGTTAAGACCTACGAGCAGTACTTC. Its translation is CASSRSGLAGVKTYEQYF.

The chain couples TRBV21-1 to TRBJ1-1. TRBV21-1 is a pseudogene. The CDR3 totals 16 residues. The CDR3 DNA reads TGTGCCAGCAGCAAAGTGGAGATGTCTCAGAACACTGAAGCTTTCTTT. As protein: CASSKVEMSQNTEAFF.

V gene TRBV3-1 (or the pseudogene TRBV3-2) combines with J gene TRBJ1-3, with D unresolved. V shed 2 bases and J shed 0 bases, with 8 bases lying between them. Per the germline V gene, CDR1 is LGHDT and CDR2 is YNNKEL (reference sequence). This CDR3 is built from 15 residues. The CDR3 nucleotides are TGTGCCAGCAGCCAAACGGTTCGCTCTGGAAACACCATATATTTT. Its translation: CASSQTVRSGNTIYF.

The rearrangement links TRBV29-1 to TRBJ1-1; TRBD1 matches at 9 bases. The V and J ends lost 7 bases and 3 bases, in that order; junction bases with no gene match: 3. In germline, CDR1 is SQVTM, CDR2 ANQGSEA. The CDR3 runs to 12 residues. CDR3 sequence: CSAGQGHTEAFF. CDR3 coding DNA: TGCAGCGCCGGACAGGGGCACACTGAAGCTTTCTTT.

This clone was observed a single time. V and J are TRBV7-9 and TRBJ2-7; 9 nucleotides line up with TRBD1. Germline CDR1 reads SEHNR; CDR2 reads FQNEAQ (reference sequence). The length of the CDR3 is 16 residues. V was pared by 5 bases and J by 4 bases, with 12 bases of the junction left unmatched. In nucleotides, the CDR3 is TGTGCCAGCAGCAATTCCGGACAGGGGAGCTCATACGAGCAGTACTTC. Translation gives CASSNSGQGSSYEQYF. The full variable domain, in which reference TRBV7-9 and TRBJ2-7 provide the parts outside the CDR3, is DTGVSQNPRHKITKRGQNVTFRCDPISEHNRLYWYRQTLGQGPEFLTYFQNEAQLEKSRLLSDRFSAERPKGSFSTLEIQRTEQGDSAMYLCASSNSGQGSSYEQYFGPGTRLTVT.

The gene calls are TRBV13 and TRBJ2-6, with D possibly matching TRBD1 (5 bases). The V and J ends lost 4 bases and 2 bases respectively, with 9 bases between them. CDR1 and CDR2 (germline): PRHDT, FYEKMQ (reference sequence). This CDR3 contains 15 residues. This chain's CDR3 is CASSYHRTGANVLTF. CDR3 bases: TGTGCCAGCAGCTACCACAGGACTGGGGCCAACGTCCTGACTTTC.

The V call is TRBV30, the J call TRBJ1-6; no reliable D call. This CDR3 region has 13 residues. The germline V gene has CDR1 GTSNPN and CDR2 SVGIG (reference sequence). V lost 4 bases and J 10 bases, leaving 14 bases between the germline ends. The CDR3 spells CAWMRPSESPLHF. CDR3 sequence (DNA): TGTGCCTGGATGCGGCCCAGCGAATCACCCCTCCACTTT.

The CDR3 region is CASWGAGGDYEQYF. DNA for the CDR3: TGTGCCAGCTGGGGGGCGGGAGGGGACTACGAGCAGTACTTC. This rearrangement joins TRBV28 to TRBJ2-7; TRBD2 matches 9 bases. Germline V CDR1 and CDR2: MDHEN, SYDVKM. V gave up 8 bases and J gave up 3 bases; unmatched junction bases: 8. The CDR3 sequence is 14 residues long.

This clone showed up just a few times. The rearrangement links TRBV5-5 to TRBJ2-7; D perhaps matches TRBD1 (5 bases). This CDR3 contains 15 residues. V lost 2 bases and J 4 bases, leaving 16 bases between the germline ends. The germline V gene has CDR1 SGHKS and CDR2 YYEKEE (reference sequence). The CDR3 sequence: CASSLGVRVGYEQYF. In DNA form, the CDR3 reads TGTGCCAGCAGCTTAGGTGTCAGGGTTGGGTACGAGCAGTACTTC. The whole variable domain, filled in from reference TRBV5-5 and TRBJ2-7, reads DAGVTQSPTHLIKTRGQQVTLRCSPISGHKSVSWYQQVLGQGPQFIFQYYEKEERGRGNFPDRFSARQFPNYSSELNVNALLLGDSALYLCASSLGVRVGYEQYFGPGTRLTVT.

The table lists this clone with a few counts. As DNA, the CDR3 is TGTGCCAGCAGTGGATGGGGCCGAGGATCACCCGGGGAGCTGTTTTTT. Translating gives CASSGWGRGSPGELFF. The chain carries TRBV6-1 and TRBJ2-2; D possibly corresponds to TRBD1 (5 bases). The CDR3 sequence is 16 residues long. CDR1 is MNHNS, CDR2 SASEGT, per germline. V lost 4 bases to trimming and J lost 6 bases, with 18 bases between them.

The chain recombines TRBV28 with TRBJ1-4, with D perhaps TRBD1 (5 bases). With 7 bases removed from V and 8 bases from J, the gap between germline ends came to 11 bases. CDR1 is MDHEN, CDR2 SYDVKM, per germline. The CDR3 has 12 residues. The CDR3 loop reads CASTHPGEKLFF. The CDR3 DNA follows: TGTGCCAGCACCCACCCAGGGGAAAAACTGTTTTTT.